The T cell receptor beta chain under discussion was sequenced for a study of cytomegalovirus exposure and HLA in healthy donors. The CDR3 runs 13 residues. V was clipped by 3 bases and J by 4 bases, with 9 bases between them. Germline loops: CDR1 MGHDK, CDR2 SYGVNS. PCR primers comprised 60 Vbeta and 13 Jbeta primers. The table came from immunoSEQ multiplex PCR; TCRdb's copy has only in-frame clones and leaves some out. The sample carries some 140,000 clones, under 80% recorded once. This sequence joins TRBV25-1 and TRBJ1-2, with a tentative D call TRBD1 (6 bases). This receptor was taken from a man aged 30-40 years in good health and CMV-seronegative. Sequencing was performed on PBMCs. The CDR3 DNA reads TGTGCCAGCAGTGATGGCAGGGGCTATGGCTACACCTTC. Its translation: CASSDGRGYGYTF.